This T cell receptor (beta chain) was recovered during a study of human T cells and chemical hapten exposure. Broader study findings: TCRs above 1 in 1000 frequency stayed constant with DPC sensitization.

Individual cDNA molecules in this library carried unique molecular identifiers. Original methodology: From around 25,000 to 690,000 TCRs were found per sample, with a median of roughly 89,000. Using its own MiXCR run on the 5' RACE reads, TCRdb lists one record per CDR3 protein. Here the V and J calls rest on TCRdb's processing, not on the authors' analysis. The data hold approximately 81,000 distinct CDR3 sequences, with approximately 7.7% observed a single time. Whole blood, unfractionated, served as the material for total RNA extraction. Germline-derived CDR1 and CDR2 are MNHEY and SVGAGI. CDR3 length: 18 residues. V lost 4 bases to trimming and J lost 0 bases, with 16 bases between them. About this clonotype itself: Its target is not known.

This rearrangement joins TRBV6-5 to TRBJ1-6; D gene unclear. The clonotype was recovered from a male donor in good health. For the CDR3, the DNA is TGTGCCAGCAGTTCCACCGAGGGAGTTAGCTCCTATAATTCACCCCTCCACTTT. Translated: CASSSTEGVSSYNSPLHF.